The 5 T cell receptor beta chains reported below all come from one sample, sequenced in a study of cytomegalovirus exposure and HLA in healthy donors. The PCR used 60 Vbeta and 13 Jbeta primers. Data came from immunoSEQ multiplex PCR; TCRdb stores just in-frame clones and leaves some out. Altogether over 70,000 clones are present, around four fifths being singletons, with the ten largest covering approximately 3.2%. Sequenced material: PBMCs. The origin of the receptors is a man over 45 in good health and CMV-seropositive.

This clone was seen a few times. The J gene is TRBJ1-1, the V gene TRBV5-6; possibly TRBD1 for D (6 bases). Germline-derived CDR1 and CDR2 are SGHDT and YYEEEE. The V end lost 7 bases, the J end lost 4 bases, and 14 bases lay between the germline ends. The CDR3 sequence is 13 residues long. This chain's CDR3 is CASGRTGLTEAFF. For the CDR3, the DNA is TGTGCCAGCGGCCGTACAGGGCTCACTGAAGCTTTCTTT. The entire variable domain, with the rest obtained from reference TRBV5-6 and TRBJ1-1, is as follows: DAGVTQSPTHLIKTRGQQVTLRCSPKSGHDTVSWYQQALGQGPQFIFQYYEEEERQRGNFPDRFSGHQFPNYSSELNVNALLLGDSALYLCASGRTGLTEAFFGQGTRLTVV.

Only one count was recorded for this clone. The CDR3 DNA is TGCAGCGTTGAAGGTGGACTAGTAAGGACCCGGAATGAGCAGTTCTTC. Translating it yields CSVEGGLVRTRNEQFF. V is TRBV29-1 and J is TRBJ2-1, with 7 nucleotides matching TRBD2. Germline values: CDR1 SQVTM, CDR2 ANQGSEA. This CDR3 contains 16 residues. J lost 7 bases, V lost 1 base, and 13 bases had no gene match.

About this clone: The junction departs from germline at one end; a sequencing error may be responsible. This rearrangement joins TRBV7-9 to TRBJ1-4; 7 nucleotides match TRBD1. This CDR3 region has 16 residues. Germline V gene data show CDR1 as SEHNR and CDR2 as FQNEAQ (reference sequence). In DNA form, the CDR3 reads TGTTCCAGCAGACCTGGACGTGGGACAGCAAATGAAAAACTGTTTTTT. This sequence encodes CSSRPGRGTANEKLFF.

Of note for this clone: One end of the junction varies from germline; a read error may be responsible. This chain uses TRBV7-9 with TRBJ2-5; TRBD2 might be the D (5 bases). Germline V gene data show CDR1 as SEHNR and CDR2 as FQNEAQ (reference sequence). CDR3 length: 13 amino acids. The CDR3, as DNA: TGTTCCAGCAGCTTAGGAGGCCAAGAGACCCAGTACTTC. Protein sequence: CSSSLGGQETQYF.

This clone showed up just a few times. The genes are TRBV30 and TRBJ2-3, with 7 bases fitting TRBD2. V lost 0 bases and J lost 4; bases outside the gene matches: 16. The V gene's germline CDR1 is GTSNPN and CDR2 SVGIG (reference sequence). CDR3 length equals 18 residues. CDR3 sequence: CAWSVRLLAGERADTQYF. The CDR3, as DNA: TGTGCCTGGAGTGTACGTCTCTTGGCGGGAGAGAGGGCAGATACGCAGTATTTT.